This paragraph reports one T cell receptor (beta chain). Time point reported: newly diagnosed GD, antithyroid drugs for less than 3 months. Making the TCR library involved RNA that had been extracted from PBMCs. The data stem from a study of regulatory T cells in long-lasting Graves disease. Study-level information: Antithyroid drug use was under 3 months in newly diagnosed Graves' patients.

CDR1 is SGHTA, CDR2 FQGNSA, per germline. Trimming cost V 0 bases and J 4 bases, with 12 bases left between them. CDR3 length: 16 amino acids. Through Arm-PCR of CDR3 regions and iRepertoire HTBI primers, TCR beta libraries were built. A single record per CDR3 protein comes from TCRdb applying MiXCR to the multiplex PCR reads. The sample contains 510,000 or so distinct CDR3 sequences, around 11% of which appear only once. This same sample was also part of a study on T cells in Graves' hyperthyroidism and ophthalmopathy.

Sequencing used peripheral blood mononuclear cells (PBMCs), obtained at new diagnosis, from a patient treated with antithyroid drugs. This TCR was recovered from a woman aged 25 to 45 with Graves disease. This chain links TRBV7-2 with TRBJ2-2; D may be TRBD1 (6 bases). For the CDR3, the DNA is TGTGCCAGCAGCTTAGCCCCGGGACATTTCACCGGGGAGCTGTTTTTT. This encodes CASSLAPGHFTGELFF.